These 30 T cell receptor beta chains originate from one sample sequenced in a study of long-term antiretroviral therapy in people with HIV. Researchers report immunoSEQ v3.0 was run at survey level. Sequencing was performed with immunoSEQ multiplex PCR; in TCRdb, only in-frame clones are kept and a portion is missing. This sample yields about 16,000 clones, of which roughly 80% are seen a single time; about 14% belongs to the top ten. Sequences were derived from unsorted PBMCs, sampled 1.5 years before starting antiretroviral therapy. The receptors shown here come from a woman aged 50 to 60 with HIV.

The sample holds a few counts of this clone. The chain uses TRBV6-4 and TRBJ2-1, with D tentatively TRBD1 (6 bases). V was clipped by 3 bases and J by 10 bases, with 13 bases between them. Germline V gives CDR1 MRHNA, CDR2 SNTAGT. This CDR3 contains 13 residues. As DNA, the CDR3 is TGTGCCAGCAGTGAATACAGGGAAGGGGAGCAGTTCTTC. Its translation: CASSEYREGEQFF.

This clone has just one count. The CDR3 loop is CASSFRAATEAFF. The CDR3 DNA reads as TGCGCCAGCAGCTTCCGGGCGGCCACTGAAGCTTTCTTT. V usage is TRBV5-1 and J usage is TRBJ1-1; D is unresolved. Trimming stripped 2 bases from V and 4 bases from J, with 9 bases between. CDR3 size: 13 residues. Germline V gives CDR1 SGHRS, CDR2 YFSETQ.

The chain carries TRBV6-1 and TRBJ1-6; a weak D match, TRBD1 (6 bases). The germline gives CDR1 MNHNS, CDR2 SASEGT. Trimming took off 6 bases at V and 8 bases at J, with 17 bases between the two ends. This CDR3 region has 15 residues. The CDR3 loop reads CASSPTQGTDSPLHF. The CDR3, as DNA: TGTGCCAGCAGCCCCACACAGGGAACGGATTCACCCCTCCACTTT.

The CDR3 loop reads CASLFGGLGELFF. The CDR3 DNA is TGTGCCAGTTTGTTCGGGGGATTGGGGGAGCTGTTTTTT. V usage is TRBV6-1 and J usage is TRBJ2-2, with D tentatively TRBD2 (6 bases). This CDR3 has 13 amino acids. V shed 9 bases and J shed 8 bases, with 16 bases lying between them. From germline, CDR1 is MNHNS and CDR2 SASEGT.

CDR3 protein: CASGRVNTGELFF. In DNA, the CDR3 is TGTGCCAGCGGCAGGGTTAACACCGGGGAGCTGTTTTTT. V is TRBV6-5 and J is TRBJ2-2, with D possibly matching TRBD1 (5 bases). The ends were cut back, 8 bases at V and 2 bases at J, with 9 bases in the middle. The V gene's germline CDR1 is MNHEY and CDR2 SVGAGI. CDR3 length equals 13 residues.

V gene TRBV18 combines with J gene TRBJ2-1; D is unresolved. Between the trimmed V and J ends, which lost 0 bases and 8 bases, there was a span of 11 bases. The CDR3 is made up of 14 amino acids. Germline CDR1 and CDR2: KGHSH and LQKENI. The CDR3, as DNA: TGTGCCAGCTCACCACCCTCAAAGTTAGATGAGCAGTTCTTC. Encoded protein: CASSPPSKLDEQFF. Together with reference TRBV18 and TRBJ2-1, the CDR3 gives the full variable domain: NAGVMQNPRHLVRRRGQEARLRCSPMKGHSHVYWYRQLPEEGLKFMVYLQKENIIDESGMPKERFSAEFPKEGPSILRIQQVVRGDSAAYFCASSPPSKLDEQFFGPGTRLTVL.

The chain uses TRBV14 and TRBJ2-1; D might be TRBD1 (5 bases). Germline CDR1 and CDR2: SGHDN and FVKESK. The CDR3 consists of 12 residues. V gave up 2 bases and J gave up 13 bases, with 12 bases separating them. DNA of the CDR3: TGTGCCAGCAGCCAATTATCAGGGTTACAGTTCTTC. It translates to CASSQLSGLQFF. The full variable domain, with the rest looked up from reference TRBV14 and TRBJ2-1, is EAGVTQFPSHSVIEKGQTVTLRCDPISGHDNLYWYRRVMGKEIKFLLHFVKESKQDESGMPNNRFLAERTGGTYSTLKVQPAELEDSGVYFCASSQLSGLQFFGPGTRLTVL.

The rearrangement joins TRBV6-5 to TRBJ1-5, with D uncertain. Germline V gene sequence: CDR1 MNHEY, CDR2 SVGAGI. CDR3 length: 13 amino acids. Trimming cost V 2 bases and J 3 bases, with 5 bases left between them. For the CDR3, the DNA is TGTGCCAGCAGTTACGGGCCCAATCAGCCCCAGCATTTT. Its protein product is CASSYGPNQPQHF.

The chain has TRBV27 and TRBJ2-1; no reliable D call. The V gene lost 3 bases and the J gene lost 8 bases, with 8 bases spanning the gap. The CDR3 loop spans 12 amino acids. From germline, CDR1 is MNHEY and CDR2 SMNVEV (reference sequence). Here the CDR3 reads CASSFGAHEQFF. CDR3 sequence (DNA): TGTGCCAGCAGTTTCGGCGCCCATGAGCAGTTCTTC.

This rearrangement joins TRBV30 to TRBJ2-3; 7 nucleotides align to TRBD2. This CDR3 comprises 16 residues. The V gene end was trimmed by 3 bases and the J gene end by 0 bases; junction bases not matched to a gene: 9. Germline assignment: CDR1 GTSNPN and CDR2 SVGIG (reference sequence). CDR3 in amino acids: CAWRPGGRGSTDTQYF. CDR3 in DNA: TGTGCCTGGAGGCCTGGAGGGCGGGGGAGCACAGATACGCAGTATTTT.

The V and J genes are TRBV5-1 and TRBJ1-1; 8 nucleotides align to TRBD1. V lost 0 bases, J lost 7 bases, and 2 bases stayed unmatched. The germline gives CDR1 SGHRS, CDR2 YFSETQ. This CDR3 contains 13 residues. CDR3 residues: CASSLDRGYEAFF. The CDR3 region has the DNA TGCGCCAGCAGCTTGGACAGGGGGTATGAAGCTTTCTTT.

This clone was detected only once. J is TRBJ1-6 and V is TRBV7-9, with TRBD1 matching over 10 bases. The V gene's germline CDR1 is SEHNR and CDR2 FQNEAQ (reference sequence). V was clipped by 6 bases and J by 6 bases; unmatched bases: 11. The CDR3 contains 17 residues. CDR3 region: CASSYTGTGVSNSPLHF. The CDR3 coding sequence is TGTGCCAGCAGTTACACCGGGACAGGGGTTTCTAATTCACCCCTCCACTTT.

V is TRBV9 and J is TRBJ2-1; 10 bases align to TRBD2. CDR3 length: 15 residues. Trimming took 3 bases from V and 5 from J; bases not matched to a gene: 5. Germline V gives CDR1 SGDLS, CDR2 YYNGEE. CDR3 loop: CASSDSGGYHNEQFF. The CDR3 DNA is TGTGCCAGCAGCGATAGCGGGGGGTACCACAATGAGCAGTTCTTC.

The genes are TRBV2 and TRBJ1-5; D gene uncertain. The germline CDR1 and CDR2 sequences are SNHLY and FYNNEI. The CDR3 runs to 17 residues. Trimming left V 5 bases short and J 1 base short, with 18 bases between. In DNA, the CDR3 is TGTGCCAGCAGTAAAGAGAAAACAAGGGCGAGCAATCAGCCCCAGCATTTT. Translating it yields CASSKEKTRASNQPQHF.

This chain links TRBV28 with TRBJ2-5, with 7 bases aligning to TRBD1. V lost 3 bases and J lost 6; bases outside the gene matches: 7. Germline V gives CDR1 MDHEN, CDR2 SYDVKM. The CDR3 sequence is 14 residues long. CDR3 nucleotides: TGTGCCAGCAGTTTCGGGCAGGGGGTGAAGACCCAGTACTTC. This codes for CASSFGQGVKTQYF.

The count of this clone is one. The chain uses TRBV7-2 and TRBJ2-5, with 7 nucleotides matching TRBD1. The trim removed 8 bases at V and 1 base at J, leaving 4 bases unmatched. Germline V gene data show CDR1 as SGHTA and CDR2 as FQGNSA. The CDR3 runs 13 residues. The CDR3 DNA reads TGTGCCAGCGGCCGGGACAGCCAAGAGACCCAGTACTTC. It translates to CASGRDSQETQYF.

This chain connects TRBV19 to TRBJ2-2, with a tentative D call TRBD1 (5 bases). This CDR3 has 14 amino acids. V was pared by 2 bases and J by 5 bases, with 9 bases between. Germline CDR1 and CDR2: LNHDA and SQIVND (reference sequence). CDR3 sequence (DNA): TGTGCCAGTAGTATACCAGGGAATACCGGGGAGCTGTTTTTT. This encodes CASSIPGNTGELFF.

V gene TRBV11-2 combines with J gene TRBJ2-5, with TRBD2 matching over 16 bases. This CDR3 has 16 residues. Per germline, CDR1 SGHAT and CDR2 FQNNGV. The V segment lost 5 bases and the J segment 5 bases; nucleotides outside the gene matches: 5. As DNA, the CDR3 is TGTGCCAGCAGCCACGGGACTAGCGGGAGGGGGGAGACCCAGTACTTC. Amino acid sequence: CASSHGTSGRGETQYF.

V is TRBV9 and J is TRBJ1-4, with D possibly being TRBD1 (5 bases). The CDR3 loop spans 15 amino acids. CDR1 SGDLS and CDR2 YYNGEE come from the germline V gene. V lost 0 bases to trimming and J lost 1 base, with 7 bases between them. In DNA, the CDR3 is TGTGCCAGCAGCGTAGGAGGGGAAACTAATGAAAAACTGTTTTTT. Encoded protein: CASSVGGETNEKLFF. Full variable domain (missing parts from reference TRBV9 and TRBJ1-4): DSGVTQTPKHLITATGQRVTLRCSPRSGDLSVYWYQQSLDQGLQFLIQYYNGEERAKGNILERFSAQQFPDLHSELNLSSLELGDSALYFCASSVGGETNEKLFFGSGTQLSVL.

This clone came up once. V gene TRBV7-3 combines with J gene TRBJ2-7; 7 bases are shared with TRBD2. This CDR3 is 14 amino acids long. Germline assignment: CDR1 SGHTA and CDR2 FQGTGA. Trimming removed 5 bases from V and 2 bases from J; junction bases left unmatched: 6. The CDR3 sequence: CASSPREATYEQYV. The CDR3 DNA reads TGTGCCAGCAGCCCCCGGGAGGCCACCTACGAGCAGTACGTC.

The chain combines TRBV27 with TRBJ2-5; 12 bases are shared with TRBD1. V lost 3 bases, J lost 4 bases, and 3 bases stayed unmatched. CDR1 is MNHEY and CDR2 is SMNVEV in the germline V gene (reference sequence). The CDR3 spans 15 residues. For the CDR3, the DNA is TGTGCCAGCAGTTTGCGGGACAGGGGGCGAGAGACCCAGTACTTC. Translation gives CASSLRDRGRETQYF.

The CDR3 sequence: CSVARTGPNQPQHF. CDR3 DNA sequence: TGCAGCGTTGCTCGGACAGGGCCCAATCAGCCCCAGCATTTT. The J gene is TRBJ1-5, the V gene TRBV29-1; 8 positions match TRBD1. This CDR3 is built from 14 residues. Looked up from germline, CDR1 is SQVTM and CDR2 is ANQGSEA. The V gene end was trimmed by 4 bases and the J gene end by 3 bases; junction bases not matched to a gene: 5.

The rearrangement joins TRBV18 to TRBJ1-1; D gene unclear. The V gene's germline CDR1 is KGHSH and CDR2 LQKENI. The length of the CDR3 is 14 residues. V lost 5 bases, J lost 5 bases, and 15 bases lay in between. CDR3 DNA: TGTGCCAGCTCAGCCATGTCAGGCGGAACTGAAGCTTTCTTT. Protein sequence: CASSAMSGGTEAFF.

This sequence joins TRBV19 and TRBJ1-1; D ambiguous. The V gene lost 7 bases and the J gene lost 1 base, with 4 bases spanning the gap. CDR1 is LNHDA, CDR2 SQIVND, per germline (reference sequence). The CDR3 is made up of 11 amino acids. As DNA, the CDR3 is TGTGCCAGTATTCAGAACACTGAAGCTTTCTTT. This encodes CASIQNTEAFF.

J is TRBJ1-6 and V is TRBV14; tentative D call: TRBD1 (5 bases). CDR1 is SGHDN, CDR2 FVKESK, per germline. The CDR3 is 17 amino acids. Trimming cost V 0 bases and J 4 bases, with 13 bases left between them. The CDR3 region is CASSQDEGARYNSPLHF. The DNA of the CDR3 is TGTGCCAGCAGCCAAGATGAAGGGGCAAGGTATAATTCACCCCTCCACTTT.

V is TRBV5-4 and J is TRBJ1-1; a possible D gene is TRBD1 (6 bases). V was shortened by 2 bases and J by 1 base, with 15 bases between the two germline ends. The CDR3 runs to 16 residues. Germline values: CDR1 SGHNT, CDR2 YYREEE (reference sequence). The CDR3 coding sequence is TGTGCCAGCAGCTTCTTCCAACAGGGTCGGAACACTGAAGCTTTCTTT. Translated: CASSFFQQGRNTEAFF. Together with reference TRBV5-4 and TRBJ1-1, the CDR3 gives the full variable domain: ETGVTQSPTHLIKTRGQQVTLRCSSQSGHNTVSWYQQALGQGPQFIFQYYREEENGRGNFPPRFSGLQFPNYSSELNVNALELDDSALYLCASSFFQQGRNTEAFFGQGTRLTVV.

The chain has TRBV5-5 and TRBJ2-2; TRBD2 is a possible D gene (5 bases). This CDR3 spans 17 amino acids. The germline V gene encodes CDR1 SGHKS and CDR2 YYEKEE (reference sequence). Trimming cost V 4 bases and J 3 bases, with 19 bases left between them. Here the CDR3 DNA reads TGTGCCAGCAGCCCTAACTACGGGGATCGGTACACCGGGGAGCTGTTTTTT. It is translated as CASSPNYGDRYTGELFF.

Only one count was recorded for this clone. V is TRBV5-1 and J is TRBJ2-7, with 10 bases aligning to TRBD2. CDR3 length equals 16 residues. V lost 4 bases, J lost 0 bases, and 7 bases stayed unmatched. CDR1 is SGHRS and CDR2 is YFSETQ in the germline V gene. CDR3 residues: CASSPASGGSSYEQYF. The CDR3 nucleotides are TGCGCCAGCAGCCCAGCTAGCGGGGGTAGCTCCTACGAGCAGTACTTC.

The rearrangement links TRBV6-6 to TRBJ1-2, with D unresolved. The CDR3 contains 13 residues. From germline, CDR1 is MNHNY and CDR2 SVGAGI (reference sequence). The V end lost 5 bases, the J end lost 1 base, and 8 bases lay between the germline ends. DNA of the CDR3: TGTGCCAGCAGTCCCAGCCGTAACTATGGCTACACCTTC. It encodes CASSPSRNYGYTF.

CDR3 in DNA: TGTGCCAGCAGCTCAAGACTAGCGGGGGGCCTCGATACGCAGTATTTT. Translating it yields CASSSRLAGGLDTQYF. The chain couples TRBV7-6 to TRBJ2-3, with 13 bases aligning to TRBD2. J gave up 6 bases and V 4 bases, and 7 bases lay outside the gene matches. CDR1 is SGHVS, CDR2 FNYEAQ, per germline. The CDR3 consists of 16 residues.